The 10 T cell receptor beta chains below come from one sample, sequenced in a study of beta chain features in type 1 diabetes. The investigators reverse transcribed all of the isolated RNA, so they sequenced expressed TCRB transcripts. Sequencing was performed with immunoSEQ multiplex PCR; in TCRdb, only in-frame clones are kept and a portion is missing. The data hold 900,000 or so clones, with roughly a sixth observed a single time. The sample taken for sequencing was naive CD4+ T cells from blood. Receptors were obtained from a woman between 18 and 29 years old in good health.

CDR3 loop: CASSFGDTEAFF. In DNA form, the CDR3 reads TGTGCCAGCAGCTTTGGGGACACTGAAGCTTTCTTT. The chain employs TRBV7-9 and TRBJ1-1; D is undetermined. CDR1 is SEHNR, CDR2 FQNEAQ, per germline (reference sequence). V was cut by 3 bases and J by 3 bases, with 5 bases left in between. The CDR3 spans 12 residues. The complete variable domain, with remaining parts taken from reference TRBV7-9 and TRBJ1-1, reads DTGVSQNPRHKITKRGQNVTFRCDPISEHNRLYWYRQTLGQGPEFLTYFQNEAQLEKSRLLSDRFSAERPKGSFSTLEIQRTEQGDSAMYLCASSFGDTEAFFGQGTRLTVV.

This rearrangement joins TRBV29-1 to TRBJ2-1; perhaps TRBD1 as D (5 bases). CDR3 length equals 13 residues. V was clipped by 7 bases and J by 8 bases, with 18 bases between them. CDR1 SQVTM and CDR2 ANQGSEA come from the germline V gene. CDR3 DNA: TGCAGCGGGGCCAGGGAAGCGCATCATGAGCAGTTCTTC. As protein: CSGAREAHHEQFF.

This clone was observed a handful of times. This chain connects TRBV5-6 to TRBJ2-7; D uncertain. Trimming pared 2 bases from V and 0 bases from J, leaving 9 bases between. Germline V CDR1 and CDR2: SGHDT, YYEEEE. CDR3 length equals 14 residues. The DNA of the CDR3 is TGTGCCAGCAGCTTAGGCAAGCCCTCCTACGAGCAGTACTTC. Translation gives CASSLGKPSYEQYF. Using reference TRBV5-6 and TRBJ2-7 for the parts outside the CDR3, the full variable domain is DAGVTQSPTHLIKTRGQQVTLRCSPKSGHDTVSWYQQALGQGPQFIFQYYEEEERQRGNFPDRFSGHQFPNYSSELNVNALLLGDSALYLCASSLGKPSYEQYFGPGTRLTVT.

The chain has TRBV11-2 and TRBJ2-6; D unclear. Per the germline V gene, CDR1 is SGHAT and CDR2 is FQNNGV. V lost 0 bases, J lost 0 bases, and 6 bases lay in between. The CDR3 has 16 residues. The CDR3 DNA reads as TGTGCCAGCAGCTTAGAGATTGTCTCTGGGGCCAACGTCCTGACTTTC. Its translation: CASSLEIVSGANVLTF.

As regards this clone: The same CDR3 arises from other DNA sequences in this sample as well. The CDR3 DNA reads TGCGCCAGCAGCTTGGGGTCTGGGGCCAACGTCCTGACTTTC. It codes for CASSLGSGANVLTF. The rearrangement joins TRBV5-1 to TRBJ2-6, with unresolved D. Between the trimmed V and J ends, which lost 0 bases and 1 base, there was a span of 2 bases. The germline gives CDR1 SGHRS, CDR2 YFSETQ. This CDR3 has 14 residues. Variable domain in full (rest from reference TRBV5-1 and TRBJ2-6): KAGVTQTPRYLIKTRGQQVTLSCSPISGHRSVSWYQQTPGQGLQFLFEYFSETQRNKGNFPGRFSGRQFSNSRSEMNVSTLELGDSALYLCASSLGSGANVLTFGAGSRLTVL.

In nucleotides, the CDR3 is TGTGCCGGGAAGAGCGGGCCGCAAGAGACCCAGTACTTC. Translation gives CAGKSGPQETQYF. The chain recombines TRBV28 with TRBJ2-5; D possibly corresponds to TRBD2 (6 bases). The CDR3 is 13 amino acids. Germline assignment: CDR1 MDHEN and CDR2 SYDVKM. V was trimmed by 11 bases and J by 2 bases, leaving 15 bases between them.

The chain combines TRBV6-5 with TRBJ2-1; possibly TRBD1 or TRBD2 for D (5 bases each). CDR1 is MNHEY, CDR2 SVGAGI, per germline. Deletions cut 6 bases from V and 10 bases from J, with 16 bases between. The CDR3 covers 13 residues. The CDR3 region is CASSPVREGEQFF. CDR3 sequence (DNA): TGTGCCAGCAGCCCCGTTAGAGAGGGGGAGCAGTTCTTC.

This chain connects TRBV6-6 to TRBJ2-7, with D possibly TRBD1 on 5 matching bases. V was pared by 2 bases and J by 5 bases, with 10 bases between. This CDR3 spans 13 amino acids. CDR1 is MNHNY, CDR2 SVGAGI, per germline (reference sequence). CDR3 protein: CASSYDSRHEQYF. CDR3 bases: TGTGCCAGCAGTTACGACAGTAGGCACGAGCAGTACTTC.

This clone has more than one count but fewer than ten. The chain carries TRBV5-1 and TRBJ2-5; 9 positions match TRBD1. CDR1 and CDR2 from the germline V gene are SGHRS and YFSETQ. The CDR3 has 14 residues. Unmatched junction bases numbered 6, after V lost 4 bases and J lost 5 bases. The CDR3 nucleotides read TGCGCCAGCAGCATTCGGACAGGGGATGAGACCCAGTACTTC. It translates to CASSIRTGDETQYF. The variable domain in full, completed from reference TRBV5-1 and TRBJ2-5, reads KAGVTQTPRYLIKTRGQQVTLSCSPISGHRSVSWYQQTPGQGLQFLFEYFSETQRNKGNFPGRFSGRQFSNSRSEMNVSTLELGDSALYLCASSIRTGDETQYFGPGTRLLVL.

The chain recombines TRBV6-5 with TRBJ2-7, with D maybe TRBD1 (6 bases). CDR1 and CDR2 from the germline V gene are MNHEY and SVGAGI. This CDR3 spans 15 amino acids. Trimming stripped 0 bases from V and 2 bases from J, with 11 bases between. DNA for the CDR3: TGTGCCAGCAGTTACTCCACAGGGCCCCCCTACGAGCAGTACTTC. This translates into CASSYSTGPPYEQYF.